Here is one T cell receptor beta chain with its context. Antigen specificity is unknown. The data were obtained in a study of human T cells and chemical hapten exposure. Study in general: The patch tests put 0.01% DPC on the skin of the upper back and were read 6 days later. Regarding the study as a whole: Expanded TCRs created a significantly greater count of big CDR3 similarity clusters than controls did.

Individual cDNA molecules (in the library) carried attached unique molecular identifiers. TCRdb used MiXCR to reprocess the RACE reads, holding one entry per CDR3 protein. This sample has fewer than 500,000 distinct CDR3 sequences, with 4% to 5.5% found just once. The CDR3 has 17 amino acids. V shed 5 bases, J shed 5 bases, and the junction held 17 bases outside the gene matches. In germline, CDR1 is KGHSH, CDR2 LQKENI. Time point in this sample: patch test 1, 2 weeks after DPC sensitization. Treatment of the sample: therapeutic diphenylcyclopropenone sensitization with weekly scalp DPC. Donation of samples came from alopecia patients who were 18 to 70 years old and suitable for DPC.

This sequence joins TRBV18 and TRBJ2-7; 8 positions match TRBD2. Material: whole blood, obtained in connection with sensitization to the hapten diphenylcyclopropenone (DPC). The receptor's source is a woman between 50 and 59 years old with alopecia areata. Some clones in this sample may be carry-over from other donors' samples. CDR3 nucleotide sequence: TGTGCCAGCTCATACGACCCCTCCGGGACTAGTATCGACGAGCAGTACTTC. It yields the protein CASSYDPSGTSIDEQYF.